The 6 T cell receptor beta chains listed next were all sequenced from one sample in a study of CD8 T cells in ankylosing spondylitis. In TCRdb, the 5' RACE reads were re-called with MiXCR into one record per CDR3 protein. The profile covers 220,000 or so distinct CDR3 sequences, with around 18% appearing a single time and roughly 43% taken by the ten largest. For these TCRs, the target antigens are not known. Study-level results: Eight highly homologous variants formed a TCR beta motif that appeared characteristic of ankylosing spondylitis blood.

The sequenced sample was blood, either unsorted or a sorted T cell fraction (not recorded which). The receptors stem from a male donor with ankylosing spondylitis.

The sample holds a few counts of this clonotype. The chain recombines TRBV20-1 with TRBJ2-7; D call uncertain. CDR1 and CDR2 (germline): DFQATT, SNEGSKA (reference sequence). V gave up 0 bases and J gave up 3 bases, with 12 bases separating them. The CDR3 length is 14 residues. CDR3 bases: TGCAGTGCTAGAGATTTAAAGGCCATCTACGAGCAGTACTTC. Translating gives CSARDLKAIYEQYF.

V usage is TRBV7-2 and J usage is TRBJ2-7; 11 bases are shared with TRBD2. Trimming took 8 bases from V and 7 from J; bases not matched to a gene: 4. The CDR3 spans 12 residues. Per the germline V gene, CDR1 is SGHTA and CDR2 is FQGNSA. The CDR3 sequence: CASGASGREQYF. CDR3 nucleotide sequence: TGTGCCAGCGGGGCTAGCGGGAGGGAGCAGTACTTC. The full variable domain, its missing parts supplied by reference TRBV7-2 and TRBJ2-7, is GAGVSQSPSNKVTEKGKDVELRCDPISGHTALYWYRQSLGQGLEFLIYFQGNSAPDKSGLPSDRFSAERTGGSVSTLTIQRTQQEDSAVYLCASGASGREQYFGPGTRLTVT.

The J gene is TRBJ1-1, the V gene TRBV19, with TRBD1 identical over 7 bases. With 6 bases clipped from V and 2 bases from J, the junction kept 6 bases outside the gene matches. Germline CDR1 reads LNHDA; CDR2 reads SQIVND (reference sequence). The CDR3 is 14 residues long. CDR3 sequence reads: CASSQQGPNTEAFF. DNA of the CDR3: TGTGCCAGTAGCCAACAGGGGCCTAACACTGAAGCTTTCTTT.

This clonotype was counted between two and nine times. The chain combines TRBV5-1 with TRBJ2-7; D possibly uses TRBD1 or TRBD2 (5 bases each). The V and J ends lost 4 bases and 0 bases respectively, with 23 bases between them. The CDR3 has 18 residues. CDR1 is SGHRS and CDR2 is YFSETQ in the germline V gene. Here the CDR3 reads CASSLGDRDVARSYEQYF. The DNA for the CDR3 is TGCGCCAGCAGCCTAGGAGACCGGGACGTCGCCCGCTCCTACGAGCAGTACTTC.

This clonotype was observed a handful of times. The chain uses TRBV9 and TRBJ2-7; the match to TRBD2 covers 10 bases. Germline V lookup: CDR1 SGDLS, CDR2 YYNGEE. Trimming removed 4 bases from V and 2 bases from J; junction bases left unmatched: 9. This CDR3 has 16 amino acids. CDR3 region: CASSPLGAGGPYEQYF. The CDR3 nucleotides read TGTGCCAGCAGCCCACTGGGAGCGGGGGGGCCCTACGAGCAGTACTTC.

The rearrangement joins TRBV27 to TRBJ2-3; D remains ambiguous. The CDR3 has 14 residues. Deletions cut 1 base from V and 2 bases from J, with 7 bases between. CDR1 is MNHEY and CDR2 is SMNVEV in the germline V gene (reference sequence). The CDR3 DNA follows: TGTGCCAGCAGTTTATTTGCCAACACAGATACGCAGTATTTT. Protein: CASSLFANTDTQYF.